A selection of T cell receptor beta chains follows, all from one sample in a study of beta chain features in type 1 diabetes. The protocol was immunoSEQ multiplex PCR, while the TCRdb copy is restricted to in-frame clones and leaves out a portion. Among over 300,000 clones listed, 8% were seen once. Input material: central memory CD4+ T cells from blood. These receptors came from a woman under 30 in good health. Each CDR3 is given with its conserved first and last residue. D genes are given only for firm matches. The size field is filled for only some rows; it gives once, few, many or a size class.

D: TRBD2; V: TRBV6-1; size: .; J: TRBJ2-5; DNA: TGTGCCAGCAGTGGTCTAGCGGGAGAGACCCAGTACTTC; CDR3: CASSGLAGETQYF
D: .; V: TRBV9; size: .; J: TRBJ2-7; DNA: TGTGCCAGCAGCGTAGAGCGGGCTTCCTACGAGCAGTACTTC; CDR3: CASSVERASYEQYF
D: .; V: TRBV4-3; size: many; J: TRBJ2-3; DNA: TGCGCCAGCAGCCAAGAGCCGGGCCAAGTGGCAGATACGCAGTATTTT; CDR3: CASSQEPGQVADTQYF
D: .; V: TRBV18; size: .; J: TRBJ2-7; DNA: TGTGCCAGCTCGCCCGGGACGGAGAACTACGAGCAGTACTTC; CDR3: CASSPGTENYEQYF
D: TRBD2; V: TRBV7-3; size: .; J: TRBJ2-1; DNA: TGTGCCAGCAGCCCCGGTAGCGGGTCAAATGAGCAGTTCTTC; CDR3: CASSPGSGSNEQFF
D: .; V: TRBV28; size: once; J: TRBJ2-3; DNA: TGTGCCAGCAGTCGCTTAGGGGGAGTTTGGTCAGATACGCAGTATTTT; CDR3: CASSRLGGVWSDTQYF
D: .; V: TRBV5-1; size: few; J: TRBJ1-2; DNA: TGCGCCAGCAGCTTGGATCAGTACGGCTACACCTTC; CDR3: CASSLDQYGYTF
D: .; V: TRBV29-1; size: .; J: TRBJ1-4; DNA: TGCAGCGTTCGCCGACAGGAAGGCGAACGACTGTTTTTT; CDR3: CSVRRQEGERLFF
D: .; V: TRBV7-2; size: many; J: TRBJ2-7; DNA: TGTGCCAGCAGCTTAGCGAAGGGCCCCTACGAGCAGTACTTC; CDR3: CASSLAKGPYEQYF
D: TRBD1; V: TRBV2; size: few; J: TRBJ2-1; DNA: TGTGCCAGCGTCCCGGGACAGGGGGCTAGCTCCTACAATGAGCAGTTCTTC; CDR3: CASVPGQGASSYNEQFF